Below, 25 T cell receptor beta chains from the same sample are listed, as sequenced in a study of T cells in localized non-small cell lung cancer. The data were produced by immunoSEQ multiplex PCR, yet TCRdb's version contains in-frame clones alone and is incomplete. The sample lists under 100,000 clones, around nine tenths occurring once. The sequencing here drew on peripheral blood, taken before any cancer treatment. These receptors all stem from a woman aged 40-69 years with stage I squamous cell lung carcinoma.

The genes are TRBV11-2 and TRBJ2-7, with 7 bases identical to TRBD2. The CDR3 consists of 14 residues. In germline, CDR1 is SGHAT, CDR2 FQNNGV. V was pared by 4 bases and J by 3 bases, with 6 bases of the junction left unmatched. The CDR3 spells CASSSGLPIYEQYF. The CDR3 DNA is TGTGCCAGCAGCTCGGGACTACCAATCTACGAGCAGTACTTC.

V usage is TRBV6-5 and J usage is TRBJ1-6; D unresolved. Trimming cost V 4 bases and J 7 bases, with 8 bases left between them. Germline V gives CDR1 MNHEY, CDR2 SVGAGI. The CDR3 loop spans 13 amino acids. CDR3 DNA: TGTGCCAGCAGTTTCCGGAGGAATTCACCCCTCCACTTT. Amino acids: CASSFRRNSPLHF.

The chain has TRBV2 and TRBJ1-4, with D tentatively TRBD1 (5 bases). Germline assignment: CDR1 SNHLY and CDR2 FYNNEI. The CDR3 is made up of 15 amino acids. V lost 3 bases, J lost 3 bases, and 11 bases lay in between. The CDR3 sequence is CASSDRGTPNEKLFF. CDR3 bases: TGTGCCAGCAGTGACCGCGGGACCCCTAATGAAAAACTGTTTTTT. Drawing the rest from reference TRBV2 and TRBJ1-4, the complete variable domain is EPEVTQTPSHQVTQMGQEVILRCVPISNHLYFYWYRQILGQKVEFLVSFYNNEISEKSEIFDDQFSVERPDGSNFTLKIRSTKLEDSAMYFCASSDRGTPNEKLFFGSGTQLSVL.

CDR3 protein: CASSSTSGGAVVVYNEQFF. The CDR3 nucleotides read TGTGCCAGCAGCTCGACTAGCGGGGGGGCCGTAGTGGTTTACAATGAGCAGTTCTTC. The rearrangement uses TRBV7-9 and TRBJ2-1; 14 bases map to TRBD2. The CDR3 runs to 19 residues. From germline, CDR1 is SEHNR and CDR2 FQNEAQ (reference sequence). Trimming removed 4 bases from V and 4 bases from J; junction bases left unmatched: 12.

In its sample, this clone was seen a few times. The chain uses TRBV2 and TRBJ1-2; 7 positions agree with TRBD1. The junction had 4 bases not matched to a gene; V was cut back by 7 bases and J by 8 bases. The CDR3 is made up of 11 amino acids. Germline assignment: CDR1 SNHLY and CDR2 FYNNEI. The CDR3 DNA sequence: TGTGCCAGCAACTACAGGGGCGGCTACACCTTC. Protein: CASNYRGGYTF. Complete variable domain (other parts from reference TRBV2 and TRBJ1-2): EPEVTQTPSHQVTQMGQEVILRCVPISNHLYFYWYRQILGQKVEFLVSFYNNEISEKSEIFDDQFSVERPDGSNFTLKIRSTKLEDSAMYFCASNYRGGYTFGSGTRLTVV.

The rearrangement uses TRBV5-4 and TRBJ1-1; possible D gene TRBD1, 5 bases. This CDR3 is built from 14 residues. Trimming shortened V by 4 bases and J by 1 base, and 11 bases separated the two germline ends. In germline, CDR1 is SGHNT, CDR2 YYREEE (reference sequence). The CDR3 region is CASSPRGGNTEAFF. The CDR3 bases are TGTGCCAGCAGCCCACGGGGGGGGAACACTGAAGCTTTCTTT. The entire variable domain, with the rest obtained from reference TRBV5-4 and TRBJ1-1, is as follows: ETGVTQSPTHLIKTRGQQVTLRCSSQSGHNTVSWYQQALGQGPQFIFQYYREEENGRGNFPPRFSGLQFPNYSSELNVNALELDDSALYLCASSPRGGNTEAFFGQGTRLTVV.

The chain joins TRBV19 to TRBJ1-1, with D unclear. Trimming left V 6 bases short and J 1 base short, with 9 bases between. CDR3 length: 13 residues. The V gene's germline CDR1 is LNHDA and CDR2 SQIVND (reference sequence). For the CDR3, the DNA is TGTGCCAGTAGCCAAAGGGAGAACACTGAAGCTTTCTTT. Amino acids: CASSQRENTEAFF. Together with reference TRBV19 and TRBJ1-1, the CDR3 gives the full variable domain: DGGITQSPKYLFRKEGQNVTLSCEQNLNHDAMYWYRQDPGQGLRLIYYSQIVNDFQKGDIAEGYSVSREKKESFPLTVTSAQKNPTAFYLCASSQRENTEAFFGQGTRLTVV.

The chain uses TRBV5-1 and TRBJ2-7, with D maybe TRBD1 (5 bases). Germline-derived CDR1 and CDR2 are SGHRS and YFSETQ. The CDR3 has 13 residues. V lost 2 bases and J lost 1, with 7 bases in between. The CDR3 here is CASSFQGSYEQYF. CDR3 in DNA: TGCGCCAGCAGCTTCCAGGGATCCTACGAGCAGTACTTC.

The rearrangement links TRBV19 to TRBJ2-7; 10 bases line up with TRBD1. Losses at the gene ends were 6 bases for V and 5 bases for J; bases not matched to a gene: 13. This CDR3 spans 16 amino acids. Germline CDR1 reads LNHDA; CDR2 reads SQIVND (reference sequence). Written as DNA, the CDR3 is TGTGCCAGTAGCCCCCGGGGGACAGGGGTTCTCAACGAGCAGTACTTC. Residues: CASSPRGTGVLNEQYF. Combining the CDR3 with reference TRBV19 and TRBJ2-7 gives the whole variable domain DGGITQSPKYLFRKEGQNVTLSCEQNLNHDAMYWYRQDPGQGLRLIYYSQIVNDFQKGDIAEGYSVSREKKESFPLTVTSAQKNPTAFYLCASSPRGTGVLNEQYFGPGTRLTVT.

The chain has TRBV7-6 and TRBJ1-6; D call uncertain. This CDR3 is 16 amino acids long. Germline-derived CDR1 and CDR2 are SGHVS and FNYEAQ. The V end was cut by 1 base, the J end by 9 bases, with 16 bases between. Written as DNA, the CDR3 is TGTGCCAGCAGCTTAGGGTCCCCACAGATCCCTTCACCCCTCCACTTT. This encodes CASSLGSPQIPSPLHF.

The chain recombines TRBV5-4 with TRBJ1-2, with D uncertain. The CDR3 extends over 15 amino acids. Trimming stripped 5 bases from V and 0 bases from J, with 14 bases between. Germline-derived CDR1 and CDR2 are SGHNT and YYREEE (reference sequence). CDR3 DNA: TGTGCCAGCAGGGAAGAGATAGCAGCTAACTATGGCTACACCTTC. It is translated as CASREEIAANYGYTF.

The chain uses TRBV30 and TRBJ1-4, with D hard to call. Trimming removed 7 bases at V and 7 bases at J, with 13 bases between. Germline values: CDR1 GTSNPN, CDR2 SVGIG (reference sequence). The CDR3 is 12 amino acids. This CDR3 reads CASGVGGEKLFF. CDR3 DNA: TGTGCCTCAGGTGTGGGAGGTGAAAAACTGTTTTTT. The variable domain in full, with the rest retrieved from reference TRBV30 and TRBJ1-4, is SQTIHQWPATLVQPVGSPLSLECTVEGTSNPNLYWYRQAAGRGLQLLFYSVGIGQISSEVPQNLSASRPQDRQFILSSKKLLLSDSGFYLCASGVGGEKLFFGSGTQLSVL.

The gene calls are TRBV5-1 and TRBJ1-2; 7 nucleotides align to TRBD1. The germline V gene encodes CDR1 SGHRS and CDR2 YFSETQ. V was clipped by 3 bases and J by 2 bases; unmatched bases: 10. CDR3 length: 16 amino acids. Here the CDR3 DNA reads TGCGCCAGCAGCTCAAGACGCGGACAGGACAACTATGGCTACACCTTC. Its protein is CASSSRRGQDNYGYTF.

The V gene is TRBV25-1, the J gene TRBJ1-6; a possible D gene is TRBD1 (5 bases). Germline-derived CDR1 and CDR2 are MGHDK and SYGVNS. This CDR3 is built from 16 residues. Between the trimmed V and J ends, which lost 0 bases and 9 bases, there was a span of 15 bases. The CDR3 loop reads CASSEYEGRDTSPLHF. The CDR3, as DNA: TGTGCCAGCAGTGAATATGAGGGCAGGGATACTTCACCCCTCCACTTT.

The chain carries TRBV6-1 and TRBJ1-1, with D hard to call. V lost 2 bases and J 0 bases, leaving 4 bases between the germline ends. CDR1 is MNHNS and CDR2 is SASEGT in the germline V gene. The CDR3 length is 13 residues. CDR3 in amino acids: CASSEIMNTEAFF. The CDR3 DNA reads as TGTGCCAGCAGTGAAATCATGAACACTGAAGCTTTCTTT.

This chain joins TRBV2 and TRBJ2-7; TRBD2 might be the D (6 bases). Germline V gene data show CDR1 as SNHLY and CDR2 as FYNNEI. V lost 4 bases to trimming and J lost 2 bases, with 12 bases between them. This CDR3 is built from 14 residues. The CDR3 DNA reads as TGTGCCAGCAGTGCCCGCGGGGACGCCTACGAGCAGTACTTC. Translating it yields CASSARGDAYEQYF. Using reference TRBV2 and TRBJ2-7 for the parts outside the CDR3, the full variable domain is EPEVTQTPSHQVTQMGQEVILRCVPISNHLYFYWYRQILGQKVEFLVSFYNNEISEKSEIFDDQFSVERPDGSNFTLKIRSTKLEDSAMYFCASSARGDAYEQYFGPGTRLTVT.

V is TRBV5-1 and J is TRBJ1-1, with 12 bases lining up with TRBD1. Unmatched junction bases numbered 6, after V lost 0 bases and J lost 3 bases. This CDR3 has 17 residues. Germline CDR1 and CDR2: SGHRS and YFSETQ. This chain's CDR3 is CASSLVGQGARDTEAFF. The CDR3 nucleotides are TGCGCCAGCAGCTTGGTGGGACAGGGGGCGAGGGACACTGAAGCTTTCTTT.

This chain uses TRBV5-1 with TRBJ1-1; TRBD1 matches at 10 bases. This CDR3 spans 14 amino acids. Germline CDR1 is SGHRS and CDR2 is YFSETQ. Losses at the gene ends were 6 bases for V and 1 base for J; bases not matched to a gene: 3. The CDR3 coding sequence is TGCGCCAGCACCCGGGACAGGGGGAACACTGAAGCTTTCTTT. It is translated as CASTRDRGNTEAFF.

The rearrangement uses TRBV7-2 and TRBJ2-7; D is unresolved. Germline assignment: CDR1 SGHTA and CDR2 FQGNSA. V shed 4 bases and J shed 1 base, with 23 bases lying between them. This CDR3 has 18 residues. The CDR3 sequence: CASSSGPEVVTPSYEQYF. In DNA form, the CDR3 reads TGTGCCAGCAGCTCAGGACCCGAGGTTGTGACACCTTCCTACGAGCAGTACTTC.

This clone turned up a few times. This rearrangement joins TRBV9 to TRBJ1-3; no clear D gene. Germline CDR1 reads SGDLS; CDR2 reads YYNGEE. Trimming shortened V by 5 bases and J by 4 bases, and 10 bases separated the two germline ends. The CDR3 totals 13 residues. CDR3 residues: CASSSSVGNTIYF. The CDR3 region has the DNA TGTGCCAGCAGTAGCAGCGTCGGAAACACCATATATTTT.

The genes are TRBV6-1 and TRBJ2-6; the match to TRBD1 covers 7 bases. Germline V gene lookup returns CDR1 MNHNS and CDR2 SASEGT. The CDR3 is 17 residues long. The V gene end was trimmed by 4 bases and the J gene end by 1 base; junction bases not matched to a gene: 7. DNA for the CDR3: TGTGCCAGCAGTGCGGGCAGGGGGTCGTCTGGGGCCAACGTCCTGACTTTC. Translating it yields CASSAGRGSSGANVLTF.

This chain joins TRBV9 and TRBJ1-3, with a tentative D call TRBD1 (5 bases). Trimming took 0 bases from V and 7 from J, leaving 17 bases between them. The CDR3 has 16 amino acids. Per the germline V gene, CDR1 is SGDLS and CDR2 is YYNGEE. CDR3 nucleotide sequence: TGTGCCAGCAGCGTAGCTCCGACAGTTTTGGGGAACACCATATATTTT. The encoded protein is CASSVAPTVLGNTIYF.

The CDR3 loop is CASSLGPRNGYTF. DNA of the CDR3: TGTGCCAGCAGTTTAGGACCCCGGAATGGCTACACCTTC. The chain is built from TRBV27 and TRBJ1-2; the D is unclear. V lost 2 bases, J lost 6 bases, and 10 bases lay in between. CDR3 length: 13 residues. Germline CDR1 MNHEY, CDR2 SMNVEV (reference sequence).

The CDR3 DNA follows: TGCAGTGCTAGTCTGGGTGGCGAGCAGTACTTC. Translating gives CSASLGGEQYF. The V call is TRBV20-1, the J call TRBJ2-7; D uncertain. This CDR3 contains 11 residues. Germline V gene data show CDR1 as DFQATT and CDR2 as SNEGSKA (reference sequence). Trimming cost V 3 bases and J 6 bases, with 9 bases left between them.

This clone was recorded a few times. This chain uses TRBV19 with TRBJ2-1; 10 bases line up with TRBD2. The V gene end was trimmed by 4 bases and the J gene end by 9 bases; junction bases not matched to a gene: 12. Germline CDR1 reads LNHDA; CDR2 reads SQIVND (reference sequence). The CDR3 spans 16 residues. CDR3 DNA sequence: TGTGCCAGTAGTACACAAGCGGGGGGGCGGAACGGTGAGCAGTTCTTC. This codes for CASSTQAGGRNGEQFF.